The 25 T cell receptor beta chains below were found in one sample sequenced in a study of beta chain features in type 1 diabetes. Every isolated RNA sample was fully reverse transcribed, so sequencing captured expressed TCRB transcripts. TCRdb's copy holds only in-frame clones and misses some; the assay was immunoSEQ multiplex PCR. The sample consists of 850,000 to 900,000 clones, roughly 16% of them appearing once. Sequencing was done on a sample of naive CD4+ T cells from blood. The receptors originated from a woman in her late teens or twenties in good health.

There are a few counts of this clone. The same CDR3 arises from other DNA sequences in this sample as well. V is TRBV7-2 and J is TRBJ2-7, with D unresolved. V was clipped by 2 bases and J by 6 bases, with 8 bases between them. Germline values: CDR1 SGHTA, CDR2 FQGNSA. The length of the CDR3 is 12 residues. In nucleotides, the CDR3 is TGTGCCAGCAGCTTAACTATAGGCGAGCAGTACTTC. Translated, it gives CASSLTIGEQYF.

The rearrangement links TRBV6-6 to TRBJ1-1, with D uncertain. In germline, CDR1 is MNHNY, CDR2 SVGAGI (reference sequence). Trimming left V 1 base short and J 0 bases short, with 9 bases between. This CDR3 has 15 residues. CDR3 amino acids: CASSYYGYMNTEAFF. The CDR3 nucleotides read TGTGCCAGCAGTTACTATGGGTACATGAACACTGAAGCTTTCTTT.

The CDR3 sequence: CASSLDRRYEQYF. The CDR3 DNA reads as TGTGCCAGCAGCTTAGACAGGAGATACGAGCAGTACTTC. The chain recombines TRBV7-8 with TRBJ2-7; D is possibly TRBD1 (5 bases). The CDR3 consists of 13 residues. CDR1 is SGHVS and CDR2 is FQNEAQ in the germline V gene. V shed 1 base and J shed 4 bases, with 8 bases lying between them. The whole variable domain, filled in from reference TRBV7-8 and TRBJ2-7, reads GAGVSQSPRYKVAKRGQDVALRCDPISGHVSLFWYQQALGQGPEFLTYFQNEAQLDKSGLPSDRFFAERPEGSVSTLKIQRTQQEDSAVYLCASSLDRRYEQYFGPGTRLTVT.

The chain joins TRBV10-3 to TRBJ1-1, with 7 positions matching TRBD1. Trimming at V came to 5 bases and at J to 0 bases, leaving 3 bases not matched to a gene. The CDR3 has 14 residues. Germline values: CDR1 ENHRY, CDR2 SYGVKD. DNA for the CDR3: TGTGCCATCAGTCCCCAGGGGGTGAACACTGAAGCTTTCTTT. It codes for CAISPQGVNTEAFF.

The V gene is TRBV5-4, the J gene TRBJ2-3; a possible D gene is TRBD1 (6 bases). CDR1 is SGHNT and CDR2 is YYREEE in the germline V gene (reference sequence). V was shortened by 2 bases and J by 8 bases, with 18 bases between the two germline ends. The CDR3 spans 15 residues. The CDR3 DNA follows: TGTGCCAGCAGCTTACCGGGACAAAGAGAGGGTACGCAGTATTTT. Its translation is CASSLPGQREGTQYF.

This clone appeared a few times. This sequence joins TRBV29-1 and TRBJ1-2, with 7 bases lining up with TRBD1. Trimming at V came to 5 bases and at J to 0 bases, leaving 9 bases not matched to a gene. Germline lookup yields CDR1 SQVTM and CDR2 ANQGSEA. The CDR3 extends over 15 amino acids. For the CDR3, the DNA is TGCAGCGTTAAAGGGTCGCAGGGGGCTAACTATGGCTACACCTTC. Translated: CSVKGSQGANYGYTF. Variable domain in full (rest from reference TRBV29-1 and TRBJ1-2): SAVISQKPSRDICQRGTSLTIQCQVDSQVTMMFWYRQQPGQSLTLIATANQGSEATYESGFVIDKFPISRPNLTFSTLTVSNMSPEDSSIYLCSVKGSQGANYGYTFGSGTRLTVV.

This chain links TRBV7-9 with TRBJ2-7, with D possibly being TRBD2 (6 bases). V was shortened by 5 bases and J by 7 bases, with 15 bases between the two germline ends. This CDR3 is built from 13 residues. Germline V CDR1 and CDR2: SEHNR, FQNEAQ (reference sequence). The CDR3 sequence is CASSPRLEEEQYF. The CDR3 coding sequence is TGTGCCAGCAGCCCGAGACTAGAGGAGGAGCAGTACTTC.

This clone occurred a few times. The rearrangement uses TRBV6-5 and TRBJ2-3, with D tentatively TRBD2 (5 bases). V lost 1 base to trimming and J lost 3 bases, with 8 bases between them. CDR3 size: 14 residues. Germline CDR1 is MNHEY and CDR2 is SVGAGI. The CDR3 is CASSYLEETDTQYF. In nucleotides, the CDR3 is TGTGCCAGCAGTTACTTGGAGGAAACAGATACGCAGTATTTT.

This clone was recorded a few times. The chain carries TRBV6-5 and TRBJ1-3; 10 bases map to TRBD1. Germline assignment: CDR1 MNHEY and CDR2 SVGAGI. The CDR3 length is 14 residues. J lost 7 bases, V lost 5 bases, and 5 bases had no gene match. DNA of the CDR3: TGTGCCAGCAGTACCGACAGGGGGCTGAACACCATATATTTT. Protein: CASSTDRGLNTIYF.

This clone occurred once. This chain links TRBV11-3 with TRBJ2-1, with 9 bases matching TRBD1. V lost 1 base and J lost 6; bases outside the gene matches: 1. In germline, CDR1 is SGHNT, CDR2 YENEEA. CDR3 length: 14 amino acids. The CDR3 region is CASSLGDRANEQFF. The CDR3 nucleotides read TGTGCCAGCAGCTTAGGGGACAGGGCCAATGAGCAGTTCTTC.

This chain joins TRBV1 and TRBJ2-3; TRBD2 is the table's D call and was not checked against the DNA. TRBV1 is a documented pseudogene. This CDR3 contains 14 residues. The CDR3 here is CTSSYLAGEDTQYF. DNA for the CDR3: TGCACCAGCAGCTACTTAGCGGGAGAAGATACGCAGTATTTT.

This clone occurred a few times. The V call is TRBV10-3, the J call TRBJ2-7; TRBD1 matches 10 bases. V was clipped by 2 bases and J by 5 bases; unmatched bases: 6. CDR3 length equals 15 residues. Germline V gene lookup returns CDR1 ENHRY and CDR2 SYGVKD. The DNA of the CDR3 is TGTGCCATCAGTGAGCGTATCGGGACAGGGGACGAGCAGTACTTC. This translates into CAISERIGTGDEQYF.

In its sample, this clone was seen a few times. The V call is TRBV11-1, the J call TRBJ2-3; a possible D gene is TRBD2 (5 bases). The V gene lost 6 bases and the J gene lost 2 bases, with 9 bases spanning the gap. The CDR3 consists of 13 residues. Germline-derived CDR1 and CDR2 are SGHAT and FQDESV (reference sequence). The CDR3 here is CASSWTFTDTQYF. DNA of the CDR3: TGTGCCAGCAGTTGGACTTTCACAGATACGCAGTATTTT.

This clone came up a few times. J is TRBJ2-6 and V is TRBV29-1, with D possibly matching TRBD2 (6 bases). Germline V CDR1 and CDR2: SQVTM, ANQGSEA. Trimming shortened V by 1 base and J by 0 bases, and 7 bases separated the two germline ends. The CDR3 is 15 residues long. The CDR3, as DNA: TGCAGCGTTGAAGTGGGGGGCTCTGGGGCCAACGTCCTGACTTTC. Its protein product is CSVEVGGSGANVLTF.

This chain joins TRBV7-9 and TRBJ2-7; D gene ambiguous. The V gene's germline CDR1 is SEHNR and CDR2 FQNEAQ (reference sequence). CDR3 length: 14 amino acids. V was pared by 2 bases and J by 0 bases, with 8 bases between. The CDR3 coding sequence is TGTGCCAGCAGCTTATATCCGGACTCCTACGAGCAGTACTTC. Protein sequence: CASSLYPDSYEQYF.

Comments on this clone: Other DNA sequences in the same sample also yield this CDR3. The chain joins TRBV20-1 to TRBJ2-5; D might be TRBD2 (6 bases). Trimming cost V 5 bases and J 2 bases, with 6 bases left between them. This CDR3 spans 11 amino acids. Germline V CDR1 and CDR2: DFQATT, SNEGSKA (reference sequence). CDR3 nucleotide sequence: TGCAGTGCTCGGGGGCAAGAGACCCAGTACTTC. Translating gives CSARGQETQYF.

This clone was seen only a few times. The chain couples TRBV6-5 to TRBJ2-2, with a possible D match to TRBD2 (6 bases). Looked up from germline, CDR1 is MNHEY and CDR2 is SVGAGI. With 6 bases removed from V and 5 bases from J, the gap between germline ends came to 16 bases. The CDR3 is made up of 15 amino acids. CDR3: CASSNWGVETGELFF. The DNA for the CDR3 is TGTGCCAGCAGCAATTGGGGGGTCGAGACCGGGGAGCTGTTTTTT.

This clone has just a few counts. J is TRBJ2-1 and V is TRBV2; D not resolved. This CDR3 contains 14 residues. V was trimmed by 3 bases and J by 4 bases, leaving 10 bases between them. Germline CDR1 SNHLY, CDR2 FYNNEI. CDR3 bases: TGTGCCAGCAGTGATCCAGACCTGTACAATGAGCAGTTCTTC. Translated: CASSDPDLYNEQFF.

The gene calls are TRBV27 and TRBJ2-2; weak D call: TRBD1 (5 bases). CDR3 length: 13 residues. V dropped 2 bases and J dropped 5 bases, with 6 bases sitting between them. The germline V gene has CDR1 MNHEY and CDR2 SMNVEV (reference sequence). CDR3 amino acids: CASSLRGTGELFF. In DNA, the CDR3 is TGTGCCAGCAGTTTAAGGGGAACCGGGGAGCTGTTTTTT.

This clone occurred a few times. The rearrangement joins TRBV29-1 to TRBJ1-3; D unclear. The CDR3 loop spans 14 amino acids. The germline V gene encodes CDR1 SQVTM and CDR2 ANQGSEA. The V end lost 7 bases, the J end lost 0 bases, and 13 bases lay between the germline ends. DNA for the CDR3: TGCAGCGCCCTTGTGGTAGGCTCTGGAAACACCATATATTTT. Its protein is CSALVVGSGNTIYF.

This clone turned up a few times. The rearrangement links TRBV10-3 to TRBJ2-7; 9 bases map to TRBD2. With 7 bases clipped from V and 0 bases from J, the junction kept 4 bases outside the gene matches. The CDR3 has 14 amino acids. Germline CDR1 and CDR2: ENHRY and SYGVKD. CDR3 protein: CAIMAGGGSYEQYF. The CDR3 bases are TGTGCCATCATGGCGGGAGGGGGCTCCTACGAGCAGTACTTC.

This clone showed up just a few times. The chain is built from TRBV2 and TRBJ2-3; possibly TRBD2 for D (6 bases). The CDR3 runs to 14 residues. Trimming removed 6 bases at V and 0 bases at J, with 10 bases between. CDR1 is SNHLY and CDR2 is FYNNEI in the germline V gene. In DNA form, the CDR3 reads TGTGCCAGCAGACGGGACTCGAGCACAGATACGCAGTATTTT. It yields the protein CASRRDSSTDTQYF. The full variable domain, its missing parts supplied by reference TRBV2 and TRBJ2-3, is EPEVTQTPSHQVTQMGQEVILRCVPISNHLYFYWYRQILGQKVEFLVSFYNNEISEKSEIFDDQFSVERPDGSNFTLKIRSTKLEDSAMYFCASRRDSSTDTQYFGPGTRLTVL.

This clone was seen a few times. The chain has TRBV28 and TRBJ2-3, with D unclear. There are 14 residues in the CDR3. Germline V gene lookup returns CDR1 MDHEN and CDR2 SYDVKM. Trimming removed 6 bases at V and 4 bases at J, with 14 bases between. The CDR3 protein is CASSLPLTADTQYF. DNA of the CDR3: TGTGCCAGCAGCCTTCCTCTAACTGCAGATACGCAGTATTTT. Complete variable domain (other parts from reference TRBV28 and TRBJ2-3): DVKVTQSSRYLVKRTGEKVFLECVQDMDHENMFWYRQDPGLGLRLIYFSYDVKMKEKGDIPEGYSVSREKKERFSLILESASTNQTSMYLCASSLPLTADTQYFGPGTRLTVL.

The chain employs TRBV6-5 and TRBJ2-7; a possible D gene is TRBD2 (6 bases). Germline assignment: CDR1 MNHEY and CDR2 SVGAGI. The CDR3 is 15 residues long. V gave up 8 bases and J gave up 0 bases, with 17 bases separating them. The CDR3 reads CASSAGGYSSYEQYF. The CDR3, as DNA: TGTGCCAGCTCAGCAGGAGGGTACAGCTCCTACGAGCAGTACTTC.

This clone came up a few times. The genes are TRBV29-1 and TRBJ2-3, with 8 bases that match TRBD2. The CDR3 covers 12 residues. V lost 6 bases, J lost 6 bases, and 5 bases stayed unmatched. Germline CDR1 and CDR2: SQVTM and ANQGSEA. The DNA for the CDR3 is TGCAGCGTGGGGACTAGGCCCGATACGCAGTATTTT. This translates into CSVGTRPDTQYF.